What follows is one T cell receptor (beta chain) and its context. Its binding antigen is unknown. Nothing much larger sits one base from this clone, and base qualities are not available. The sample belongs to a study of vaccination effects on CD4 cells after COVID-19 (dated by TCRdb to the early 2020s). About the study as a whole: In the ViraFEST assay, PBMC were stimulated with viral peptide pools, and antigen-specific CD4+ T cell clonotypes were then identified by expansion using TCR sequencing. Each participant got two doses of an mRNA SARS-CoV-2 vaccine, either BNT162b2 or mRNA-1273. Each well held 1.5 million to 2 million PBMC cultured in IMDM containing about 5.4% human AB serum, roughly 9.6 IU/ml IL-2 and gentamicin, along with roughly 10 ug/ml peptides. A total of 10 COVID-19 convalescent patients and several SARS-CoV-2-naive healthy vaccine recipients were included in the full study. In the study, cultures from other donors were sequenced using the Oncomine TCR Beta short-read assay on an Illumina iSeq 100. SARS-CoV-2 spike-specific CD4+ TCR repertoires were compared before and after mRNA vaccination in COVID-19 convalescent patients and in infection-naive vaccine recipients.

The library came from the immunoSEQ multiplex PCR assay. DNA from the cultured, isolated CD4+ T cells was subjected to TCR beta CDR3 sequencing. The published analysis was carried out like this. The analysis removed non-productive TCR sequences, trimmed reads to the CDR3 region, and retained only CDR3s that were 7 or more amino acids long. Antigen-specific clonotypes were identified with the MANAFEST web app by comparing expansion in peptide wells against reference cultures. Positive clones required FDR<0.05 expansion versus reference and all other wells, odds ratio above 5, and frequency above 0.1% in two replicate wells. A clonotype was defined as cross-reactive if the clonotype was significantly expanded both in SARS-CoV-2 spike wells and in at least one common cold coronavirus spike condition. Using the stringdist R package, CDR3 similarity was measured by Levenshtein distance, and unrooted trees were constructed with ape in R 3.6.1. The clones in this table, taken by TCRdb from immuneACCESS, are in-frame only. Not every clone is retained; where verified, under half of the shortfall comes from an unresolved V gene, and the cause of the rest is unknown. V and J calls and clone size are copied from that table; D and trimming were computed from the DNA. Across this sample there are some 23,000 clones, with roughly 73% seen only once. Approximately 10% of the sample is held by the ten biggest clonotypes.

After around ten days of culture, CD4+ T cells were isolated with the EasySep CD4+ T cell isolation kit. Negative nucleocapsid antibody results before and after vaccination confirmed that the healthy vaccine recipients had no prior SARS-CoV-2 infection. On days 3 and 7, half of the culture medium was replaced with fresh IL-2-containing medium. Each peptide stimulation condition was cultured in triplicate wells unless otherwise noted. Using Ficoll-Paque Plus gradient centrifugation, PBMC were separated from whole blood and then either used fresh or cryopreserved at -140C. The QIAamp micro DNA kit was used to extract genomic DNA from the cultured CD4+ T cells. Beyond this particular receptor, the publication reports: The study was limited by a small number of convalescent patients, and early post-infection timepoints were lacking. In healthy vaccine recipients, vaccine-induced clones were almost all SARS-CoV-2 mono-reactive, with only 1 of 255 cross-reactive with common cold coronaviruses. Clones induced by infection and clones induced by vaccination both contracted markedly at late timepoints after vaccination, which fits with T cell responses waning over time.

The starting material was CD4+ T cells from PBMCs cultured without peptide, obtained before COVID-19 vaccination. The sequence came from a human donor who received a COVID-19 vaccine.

The DNA reads as follows: TGTGCCTGGAGTGTAAGGTTGCAGGGTGGCTACACCTTC. Its coded protein is CAWSVRLQGGYTF. Recombination joined TRBV30 with TRBJ1-2; possibly the D gene is TRBD1, per 5 matching bases. CDR1 and CDR2 are drawn from the germline V gene (reference sequence): GTSNPN, SVGIG. The CDR3, from cysteine to phenylalanine, totals 13 residues. Only the CDR3 region is kept as DNA, spanning 39 bases read in frame from base 1. Relative to germline, V is 0 bases shorter and J is 7 bases shorter, with 12 bases between their ends.